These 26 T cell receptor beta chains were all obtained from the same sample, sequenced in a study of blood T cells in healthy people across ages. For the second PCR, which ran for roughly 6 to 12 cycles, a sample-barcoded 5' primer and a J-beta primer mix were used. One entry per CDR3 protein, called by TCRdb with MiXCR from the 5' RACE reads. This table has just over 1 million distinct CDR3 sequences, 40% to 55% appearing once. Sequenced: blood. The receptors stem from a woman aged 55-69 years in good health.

This CDR3 is CASSLSLGGQYF. The DNA of the CDR3 is TGTGCCAGCAGCTTATCGCTAGGGGGGCAGTACTTC. J is TRBJ2-5 and V is TRBV7-2; tentatively, D is TRBD1 or TRBD2 (6 bases each). The CDR3 consists of 12 residues. Germline V gene lookup returns CDR1 SGHTA and CDR2 FQGNSA. V was trimmed by 2 bases and J by 11 bases, leaving 12 bases between them.

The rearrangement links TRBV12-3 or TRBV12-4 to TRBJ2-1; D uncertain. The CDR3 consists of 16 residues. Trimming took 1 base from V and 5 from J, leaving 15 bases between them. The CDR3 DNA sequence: TGTGCCAGCAGTTTAGGGCTGCCTGCTGTCGACAATGAGCAGTTCTTC. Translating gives CASSLGLPAVDNEQFF.

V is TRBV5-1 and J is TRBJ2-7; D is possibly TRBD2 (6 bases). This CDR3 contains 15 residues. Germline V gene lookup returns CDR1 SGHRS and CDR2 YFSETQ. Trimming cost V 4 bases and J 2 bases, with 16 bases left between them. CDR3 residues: CASSDRDSGTYEQYF. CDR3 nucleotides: TGCGCCAGCAGCGACCGGGACTCCGGGACCTACGAGCAGTACTTC. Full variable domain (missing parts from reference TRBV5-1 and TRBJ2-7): KAGVTQTPRYLIKTRGQQVTLSCSPISGHRSVSWYQQTPGQGLQFLFEYFSETQRNKGNFPGRFSGRQFSNSRSEMNVSTLELGDSALYLCASSDRDSGTYEQYFGPGTRLTVT.

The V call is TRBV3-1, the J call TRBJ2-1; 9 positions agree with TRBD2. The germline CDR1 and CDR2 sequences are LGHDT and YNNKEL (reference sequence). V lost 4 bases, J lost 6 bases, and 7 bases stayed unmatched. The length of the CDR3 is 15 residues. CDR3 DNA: TGTGCCAGCAGCCCGCCGGGACTAGCCTTCAATGAGCAGTTCTTC. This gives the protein CASSPPGLAFNEQFF.

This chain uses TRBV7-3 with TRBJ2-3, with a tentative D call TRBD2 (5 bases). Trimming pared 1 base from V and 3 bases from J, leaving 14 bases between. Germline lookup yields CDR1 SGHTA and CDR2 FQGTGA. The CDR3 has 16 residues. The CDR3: CASSLSGPGRTDTQYF. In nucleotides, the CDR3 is TGTGCCAGCAGCTTAAGCGGGCCGGGCCGTACAGATACGCAGTATTTT.

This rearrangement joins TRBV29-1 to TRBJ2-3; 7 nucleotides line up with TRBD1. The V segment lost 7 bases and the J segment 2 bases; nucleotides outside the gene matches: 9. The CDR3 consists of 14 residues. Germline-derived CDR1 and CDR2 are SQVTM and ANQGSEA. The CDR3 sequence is CSGKQGLYTDTQYF. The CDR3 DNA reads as TGCAGCGGGAAACAGGGGTTATACACAGATACGCAGTATTTT.

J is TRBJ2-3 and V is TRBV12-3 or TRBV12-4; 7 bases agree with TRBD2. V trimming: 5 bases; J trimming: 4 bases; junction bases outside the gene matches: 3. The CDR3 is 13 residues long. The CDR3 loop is CASSPTSADTQYF. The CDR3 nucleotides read TGTGCCAGCAGTCCAACTAGCGCAGATACGCAGTATTTT.

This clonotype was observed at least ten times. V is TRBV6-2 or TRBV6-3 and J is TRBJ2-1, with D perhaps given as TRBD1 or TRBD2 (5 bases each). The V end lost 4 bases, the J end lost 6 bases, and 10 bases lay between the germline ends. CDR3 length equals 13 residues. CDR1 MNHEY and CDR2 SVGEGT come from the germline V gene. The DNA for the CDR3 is TGTGCCAGCAGTTCTGGGACCTTCAATGAGCAGTTCTTC. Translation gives CASSSGTFNEQFF.

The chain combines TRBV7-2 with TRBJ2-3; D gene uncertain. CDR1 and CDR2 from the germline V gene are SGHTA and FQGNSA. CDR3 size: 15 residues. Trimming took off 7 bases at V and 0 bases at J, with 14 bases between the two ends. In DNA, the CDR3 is TGTGCCAGCACCAATCCATGGCGAAGCACAGATACGCAGTATTTT. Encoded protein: CASTNPWRSTDTQYF.

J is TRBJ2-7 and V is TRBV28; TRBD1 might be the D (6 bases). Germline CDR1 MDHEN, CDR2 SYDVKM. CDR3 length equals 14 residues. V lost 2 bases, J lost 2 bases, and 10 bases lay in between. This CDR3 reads CASSLGDITYEQYF. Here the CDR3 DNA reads TGTGCCAGCAGTTTAGGGGACATTACCTACGAGCAGTACTTC.

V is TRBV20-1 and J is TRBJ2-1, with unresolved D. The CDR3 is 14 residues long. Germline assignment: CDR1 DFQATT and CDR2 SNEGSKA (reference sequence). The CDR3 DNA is TGCGGTGTTCAGAAGGAAAGCTCCTACAATGAGCAGTTCTTC. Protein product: CGVQKESSYNEQFF.

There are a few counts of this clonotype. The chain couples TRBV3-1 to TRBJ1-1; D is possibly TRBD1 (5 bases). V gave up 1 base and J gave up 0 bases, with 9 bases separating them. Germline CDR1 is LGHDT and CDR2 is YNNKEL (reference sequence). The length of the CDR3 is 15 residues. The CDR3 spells CASSQGQGLNTEAFF. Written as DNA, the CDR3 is TGTGCCAGCAGCCAAGGCCAGGGCCTGAACACTGAAGCTTTCTTT. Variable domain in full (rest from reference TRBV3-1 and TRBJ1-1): DTAVSQTPKYLVTQMGNDKSIKCEQNLGHDTMYWYKQDSKKFLKIMFSYNNKELIINETVPNRFSPKSPDKAHLNLHINSLELGDSAVYFCASSQGQGLNTEAFFGQGTRLTVV.

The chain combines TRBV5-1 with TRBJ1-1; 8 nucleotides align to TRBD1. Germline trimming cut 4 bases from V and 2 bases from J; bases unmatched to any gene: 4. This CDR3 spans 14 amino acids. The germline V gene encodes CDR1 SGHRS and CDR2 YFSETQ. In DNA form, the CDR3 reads TGCGCCAGCAGCGCGGGACAGGTTAACACTGAAGCTTTCTTT. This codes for CASSAGQVNTEAFF.

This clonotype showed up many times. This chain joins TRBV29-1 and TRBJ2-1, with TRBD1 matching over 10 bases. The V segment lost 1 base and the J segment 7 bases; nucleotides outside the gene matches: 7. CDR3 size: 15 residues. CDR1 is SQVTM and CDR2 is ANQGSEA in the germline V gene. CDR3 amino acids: CSVEGDRGLWNEQFF. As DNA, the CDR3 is TGCAGCGTTGAAGGGGACAGGGGATTGTGGAATGAGCAGTTCTTC.

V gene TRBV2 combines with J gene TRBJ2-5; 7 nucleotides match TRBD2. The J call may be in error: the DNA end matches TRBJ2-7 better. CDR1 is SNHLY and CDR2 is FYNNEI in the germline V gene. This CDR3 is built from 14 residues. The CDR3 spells CASSVTSGTGEQYF. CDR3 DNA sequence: TGTGCCAGCAGTGTGACCAGCGGGACGGGCGAGCAGTACTTC.

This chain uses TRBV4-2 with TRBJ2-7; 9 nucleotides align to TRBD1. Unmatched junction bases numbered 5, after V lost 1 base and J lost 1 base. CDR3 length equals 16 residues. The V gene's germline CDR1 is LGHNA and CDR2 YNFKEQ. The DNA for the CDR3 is TGTGCCAGCAGCCAAGTAGCCGGGACAGGGTCCTACGAGCAGTACTTC. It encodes CASSQVAGTGSYEQYF.

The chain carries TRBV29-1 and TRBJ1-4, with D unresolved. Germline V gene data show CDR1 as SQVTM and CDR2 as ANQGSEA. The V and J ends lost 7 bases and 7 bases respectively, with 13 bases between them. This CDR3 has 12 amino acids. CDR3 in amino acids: CSAVGIGEKLFF. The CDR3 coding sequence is TGCAGCGCTGTCGGTATTGGTGAAAAACTGTTTTTT.

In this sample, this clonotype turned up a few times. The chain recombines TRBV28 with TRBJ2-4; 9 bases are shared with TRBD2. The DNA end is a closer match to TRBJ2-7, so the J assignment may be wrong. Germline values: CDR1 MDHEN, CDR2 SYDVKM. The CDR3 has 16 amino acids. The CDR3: CASSRSGSQFSYEQYF. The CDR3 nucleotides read TGTGCCAGCAGCCGTAGCGGGAGCCAATTTTCCTACGAGCAGTACTTC.

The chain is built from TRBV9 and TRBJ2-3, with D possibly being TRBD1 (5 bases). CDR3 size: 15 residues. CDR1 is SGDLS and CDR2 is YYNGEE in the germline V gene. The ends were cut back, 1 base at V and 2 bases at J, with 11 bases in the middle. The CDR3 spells CASSVKTATTDTQYF. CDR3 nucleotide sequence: TGTGCCAGCAGCGTAAAGACAGCTACCACAGATACGCAGTATTTT.

DNA for the CDR3: TGTGCCAGCAGCCATGTGGGACAGTTCTACGAGCAGTACTTC. It specifies CASSHVGQFYEQYF. The genes are TRBV3-1 and TRBJ2-5; the match to TRBD1 covers 7 bases. TRBJ2-7 explains the end of the DNA better; the J call may be wrong. From germline, CDR1 is LGHDT and CDR2 YNNKEL (reference sequence). The CDR3 spans 14 residues.

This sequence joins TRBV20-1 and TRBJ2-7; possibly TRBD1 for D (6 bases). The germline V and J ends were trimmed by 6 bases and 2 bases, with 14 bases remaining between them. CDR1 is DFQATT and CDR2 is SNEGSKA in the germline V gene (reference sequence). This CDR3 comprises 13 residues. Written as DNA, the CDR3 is TGCAGTGCCATAAGGACAGTCACCTACGAGCAGTACTTC. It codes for CSAIRTVTYEQYF.

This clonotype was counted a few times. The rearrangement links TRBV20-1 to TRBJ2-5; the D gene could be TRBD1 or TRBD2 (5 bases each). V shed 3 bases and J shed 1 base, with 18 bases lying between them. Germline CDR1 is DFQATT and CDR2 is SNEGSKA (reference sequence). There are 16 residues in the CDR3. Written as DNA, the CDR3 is TGCAGTGCTAGTAAGAGGCGACGAGGGGCCCAAGAGACCCAGTACTTC. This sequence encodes CSASKRRRGAQETQYF.

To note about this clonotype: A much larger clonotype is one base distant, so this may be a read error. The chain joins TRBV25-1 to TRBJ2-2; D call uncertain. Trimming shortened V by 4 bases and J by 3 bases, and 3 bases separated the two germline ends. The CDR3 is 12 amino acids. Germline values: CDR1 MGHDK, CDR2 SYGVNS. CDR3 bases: TGTGCCAGCAGTGTGGACACCGGGGAGCTGTTTTTT. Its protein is CASSVDTGELFF.

For the CDR3, the DNA is TGTGCCAGCAGCTTAGCGCGTACTAGCGGGAGTAGTAAAGTTTTCTACGAGCAGTACTTC. This gives the protein CASSLARTSGSSKVFYEQYF. V is TRBV7-8 and J is TRBJ2-5, with 11 bases identical to TRBD2. The J call may be faulty, since TRBJ2-7 better matches the DNA end. CDR1 and CDR2 (germline): SGHVS, FQNEAQ. The CDR3 has 20 residues.

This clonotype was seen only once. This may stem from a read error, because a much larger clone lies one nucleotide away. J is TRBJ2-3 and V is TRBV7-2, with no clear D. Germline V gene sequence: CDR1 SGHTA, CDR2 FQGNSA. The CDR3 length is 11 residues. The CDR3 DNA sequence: TGTGCCAGCTCTCGTGAAGATATGCAGTATTTT. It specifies CASSREDMQYF.

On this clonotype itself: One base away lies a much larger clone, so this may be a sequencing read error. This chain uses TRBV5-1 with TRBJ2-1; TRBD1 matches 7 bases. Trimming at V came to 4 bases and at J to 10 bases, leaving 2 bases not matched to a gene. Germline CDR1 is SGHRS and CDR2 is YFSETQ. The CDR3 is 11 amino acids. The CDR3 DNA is TGCGCCAGCAGCGTGGACAGGGAGCAGTTCTTC. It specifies CASSVDREQFF.